This is a list of T cell receptor beta chains from one sample in a study of identical twins. MiXCR, run by TCRdb on the 5' RACE reads, gives a single entry per CDR3 protein. The sample holds roughly 690,000 distinct CDR3 sequences, around 5.7% seen once. The specimen sequenced was naive T cells sorted from blood. These TCRs come from a man between 18 and 35 years old in good health. Both conserved end residues are part of each CDR3. Each record gives: J gene, D gene, V gene, clone size, CDR3 DNA, CDR3 protein. D genes are given only for firm matches. Rows give clone size only sometimes, using once, few, many, or a class for an expanded clone.

TRBJ2-2 | NA | TRBV12-3/TRBV12-4 | many | TGTGCCAGCAGCCCCCGGACAACCCTACTTAGGAACACCGGGGAGCTGTTTTTT | CASSPRTTLLRNTGELFF
TRBJ1-3 | NA | TRBV20-1 | many | TGCAGTGCTCCCCTGACCTCTGGAAACACCATATATTTT | CSAPLTSGNTIYF
TRBJ1-1 | NA | TRBV7-9 | few | TGTGCCAGCAGCTTCGAGGGCTTTCGGAACACTGAAGCTTTCTTT | CASSFEGFRNTEAFF
TRBJ2-1 | NA | TRBV11-2 | NA | TGTGCCAGCAGCTCTAGACTTTCGTTGGGCAATGAGCAGTTCTTC | CASSSRLSLGNEQFF
TRBJ2-5 | NA | TRBV25-1 | NA | TGTGCCAGCTCCGCAGCCGGACCGCCGCAAGAGACCCAGTACTTC | CASSAAGPPQETQYF
TRBJ2-4 | TRBD2 | TRBV30 | many | TGTGCCTGGACCCCGGGACTAGCGGGACCCTTTCCAGCCAAAAACATTCAGTACTTC | CAWTPGLAGPFPAKNIQYF
TRBJ2-1 | NA | TRBV27 | few | TGTGCCAGCAGTTGGAGCGGGACATACAATGAGCAGTTCTTC | CASSWSGTYNEQFF
TRBJ1-1 | TRBD1 | TRBV12-3/TRBV12-4 | few | TGTGCCAGCAGTGGGGGGACAGTGACTGAAGCTTTCTTT | CASSGGTVTEAFF
TRBJ2-3 | NA | TRBV12-3/TRBV12-4 | few | TGTGCCAGCAGTCCGGACCCGGGACCAGATACGCAGTATTTT | CASSPDPGPDTQYF
TRBJ2-7 | TRBD2 | TRBV28 | few | TGTGCCAGCAGTTTGGCTAGCGGGGGCTACGAGCAGTACTTC | CASSLASGGYEQYF
TRBJ2-3 | NA | TRBV18 | few | TGTGCCAGCTCACCTACGATTAGCACAGATACGCAGTATTTT | CASSPTISTDTQYF
TRBJ1-1 | TRBD1 | TRBV12-3/TRBV12-4 | many | TGTGCCAGCAGATTTAGATCGGGACAGGGTGGTGAAGCTTTCTTT | CASRFRSGQGGEAFF
TRBJ2-1 | NA | TRBV20-1 | few | TGCAGTGCCTCTTTGCGGGACAGTGGGAATGAGCAGTTCTTC | CSASLRDSGNEQFF
TRBJ2-7 | NA | TRBV15 | few | TGTGCCACCAGCTGGGGACCTGACTGGGGGCAGTACTTC | CATSWGPDWGQYF
TRBJ2-2 | NA | TRBV5-1 | few | TGCGCCAGCAGTGGGTGGAACCCGGGGCTTGCCGGGGAGCTGTTTTTT | CASSGWNPGLAGELFF
TRBJ2-5 | NA | TRBV7-2 | many | TGTGCCAGCAGCCAAGGGGGGCCCCAAGAGACCCAGTACTTC | CASSQGGPQETQYF
TRBJ2-1 | TRBD1 | TRBV20-1 | NA | TGCAGTGCTGCGCACAGGGGCTCCTACAATGAGCAGTTCTTC | CSAAHRGSYNEQFF
TRBJ2-1 | NA | TRBV11-2 | many | TGTGCCAGCAGTTATACGGAAGGGACCTACAATGAGCAGTTCTTC | CASSYTEGTYNEQFF
TRBJ2-2 | NA | TRBV29-1 | few | TGCAGCGTTACCGGACTCCTGAACACCGGGGAGCTGTTTTTT | CSVTGLLNTGELFF
TRBJ2-3 | NA | TRBV12-3/TRBV12-4 | many | TGTGCCAGCAGCGCTAGTTACGCAGATACGCAGTATTTT | CASSASYADTQYF
TRBJ2-7 | TRBD2 | TRBV20-1 | many | TGCAGTGCTAGCCTAGCGGTAAACTCCTACGAGCAGTACTTC | CSASLAVNSYEQYF
TRBJ1-3 | TRBD1 | TRBV10-3 | many | TGTGCATCCGGACAGGGGGTGAACACCATATATTTT | CASGQGVNTIYF
TRBJ2-1 | TRBD2 | TRBV29-1 | many | TGCAGCGCCGCTAGCGGGAGAAGTAGGAATGAGCAGTTCTTC | CSAASGRSRNEQFF
TRBJ2-5 | TRBD1 | TRBV10-2 | NA | TGCGCCAGCAGTGGGACAGGGGGGTGGTATATAGAGACCCAGTACTTC | CASSGTGGWYIETQYF
TRBJ1-1 | NA | TRBV27 | NA | TGTGCCAGCAGTTCATCAGGGTTAAATATGGAGAACACTGAAGCTTTCTTT | CASSSSGLNMENTEAFF
TRBJ2-3 | TRBD2 | TRBV12-3/TRBV12-4 | few | TGTGCCAGCAGGCCAAGCCCCCCGCTGACTAGCGGCCGCACAGATACGCAGTATTTT | CASRPSPPLTSGRTDTQYF
TRBJ1-1 | NA | TRBV10-1 | few | TGCGCCAGCAGTGAGTTTGAGAACACTGAAGCTTTCTTT | CASSEFENTEAFF
TRBJ1-1 | TRBD1 | TRBV9 | few | TGTGCCAGCAGCGAGACCGGGACAGTGAACACTGAAGCTTTCTTT | CASSETGTVNTEAFF
TRBJ2-7 | TRBD2 | TRBV4-3 | many | TGCGCCAGCAGCCAAGATCTAGCGGGAGAGAGATACGAGCAGTACTTC | CASSQDLAGERYEQYF
TRBJ2-1 | NA | TRBV9 | few | TGTGCCAGCAGCGTAGGTCCTAAGGGGAGTGAGCAGTTCTTC | CASSVGPKGSEQFF
TRBJ2-5 | NA | TRBV27 | few | TGTGCCAGCAGTCCAGATCTCGGGACTGGGAAAGAGACCCAGTACTTC | CASSPDLGTGKETQYF
TRBJ1-6 | TRBD1 | TRBV6-1 | many | TGTGCCAGCAGTGGGCCAGGGGGTAATTCACCCCTCCACTTT | CASSGPGGNSPLHF
TRBJ2-3 | TRBD2 | TRBV29-1 | many | TGCAGCGTTGATCCGGGACTAAGCACAGATACGCAGTATTTT | CSVDPGLSTDTQYF
TRBJ2-7 | TRBD1 | TRBV6-2/TRBV6-3 | few | TGTGCCAGCAGAACCCCGGGACAGGGGAATTCCTACGAGCAGTACTTC | CASRTPGQGNSYEQYF
TRBJ2-5 | TRBD1 | TRBV7-2 | few | TGTGCCAGCAGCTTAGAGGGGGCGGTAAGAGAGACCCAGTACTTC | CASSLEGAVRETQYF
TRBJ2-1 | TRBD1 | TRBV11-1 | many | TGTGCCAGCAGCTTCGGGGACAGGGGGCCGGAAAGCTCCTACAATGAGCAGTTCTTC | CASSFGDRGPESSYNEQFF
TRBJ1-1 | NA | TRBV12-3/TRBV12-4 | many | TGTGCCAGCAGCCATGGACAAATGAACACTGAAGCTTTCTTT | CASSHGQMNTEAFF
TRBJ2-1 | NA | TRBV20-1 | many | TGCAGTGCACCACGTAGTTCCTACAATGAGCAGTTCTTC | CSAPRSSYNEQFF
TRBJ1-1 | NA | TRBV4-3 | many | TGCGCCAGCAGCCAGTCACTTACTTACCCGAGCACTGAAGCTTTCTTT | CASSQSLTYPSTEAFF
TRBJ2-7 | TRBD2 | TRBV5-1 | many | TGCGCCAGCAGCTTGGGAGTAGCGGGACTCTACGAGCAGTACTTC | CASSLGVAGLYEQYF
TRBJ1-2 | NA | TRBV3-1 | many | TGTGCCAGCAGCCCCCGGCGTTGTTTCTATGGCTACACCTTC | CASSPRRCFYGYTF
TRBJ1-3 | NA | TRBV5-1 | many | TGCGCCAGCAGCTTTCGGAGTGTGGGGGCGCTGAACTTGGGATCTGGAAACACCATATATTTT | CASSFRSVGALNLGSGNTIYF
TRBJ1-2 | NA | TRBV20-1 | many | TGCAGTGCTAGGGGGCAGGTACATGGCTACACCTTC | CSARGQVHGYTF
TRBJ1-2 | NA | TRBV30 | few | TGTGCCTGGAGTACAGGGAACCCTTATGGCTACACCTTC | CAWSTGNPYGYTF
TRBJ2-7 | TRBD2 | TRBV9 | few | TGTGCCAGCAGCGCGAGCGGGAGGGGCTACGAGCAGTACTTC | CASSASGRGYEQYF
TRBJ2-7 | TRBD2 | TRBV10-3 | few | TGTGCCGCCTGGGGGGGAAGCGGGTCCTACGAGCAGTACTTC | CAAWGGSGSYEQYF
TRBJ1-1 | NA | TRBV12-3/TRBV12-4 | many | TGTGCCAGCAGTTTTTTGCCGGGTGAAGCTTTCTTT | CASSFLPGEAFF
TRBJ1-2 | NA | TRBV12-3/TRBV12-4 | few | TGTGCCAGCAGTTTAGGGACAGACTGGGGCTATGGCTACACCTTC | CASSLGTDWGYGYTF
TRBJ1-4 | NA | TRBV12-3/TRBV12-4 | many | TGTGCCAGCAGTTTGGCCGAAAAACTGTTTTTT | CASSLAEKLFF
TRBJ2-5 | NA | TRBV29-1 | few | TGCAGCGTTCGAGTTCAAGAGACCCAGTACTTC | CSVRVQETQYF
TRBJ2-3 | TRBD2 | TRBV12-3/TRBV12-4 | many | TGTGCCAGCAGTATAAGCGGGAGATTAGATACGCAGTATTTT | CASSISGRLDTQYF
TRBJ2-2 | NA | TRBV10-3 | few | TGTGCCATCAGTGTAGACAGGAACACCGGGGAGCTGTTTTTT | CAISVDRNTGELFF
TRBJ2-1 | NA | TRBV6-1 | NA | TGTGCCAGCAGTCAGAGGAGGATCGTCAATGAGCAGTTCTTC | CASSQRRIVNEQFF
TRBJ2-7 | NA | TRBV5-5 | many | TGTGCCAGCAGCGTAGACTACGAGCAGTACTTC | CASSVDYEQYF
TRBJ2-7 | NA | TRBV6-6 | few | TGTGCCAGCAGGGCCGAGTACGAGCAGTACTTC | CASRAEYEQYF
TRBJ2-2 | NA | TRBV7-8 | NA | TGTGCCAGCAGCGTAGACAGGCCCGCGGGCGGGGAGCTGTTTTTT | CASSVDRPAGGELFF
TRBJ2-4 | TRBD2 | TRBV7-8 | many | TGTGCCAGCAGCCCCGGGGGGGACTATAACATTCAGTACTTC | CASSPGGDYNIQYF
TRBJ1-2 | NA | TRBV5-1 | many | TGCGCCAGCAGATTGGCGTCCGACCTCACCTATGGCTACACCTTC | CASRLASDLTYGYTF
TRBJ2-1 | TRBD2 | TRBV12-5 | NA | TGTGCTAGTGGTTTGCCGCTACTAGCGGGAGTCCCCAATGAGCAGTTCTTC | CASGLPLLAGVPNEQFF